Listed here is a single T cell receptor beta chain. These data belong to a study of OX40 agonist ivuxolimab in advanced cancers. Study overall: Patients were treated with ivuxolimab, an agonistic anti-OX40 (CD134) antibody. Ivuxolimab was delivered to patients intravenously every 2 weeks at doses spanning 0.01 to 10 mg/kg.

Sequencing was performed with immunoSEQ multiplex PCR; in TCRdb, only in-frame clones are kept and a portion is missing. Here the sample spans over 75,000 clones, roughly 92% being singletons. The CDR3 covers 13 residues. From germline, CDR1 is SGHTA and CDR2 FQGNSA. Trimming shortened V by 5 bases and J by 6 bases, and 14 bases separated the two germline ends. Blood draws occurred at baseline, cycle 4 day 1, and cycle 7 day 1. The specimen was CD4+ or CD8+ T cells sorted from blood, collected in a trial of the OX40 agonist ivuxolimab. The TCR sequence derives from an adult with an advanced solid tumor such as melanoma, head and neck, liver or kidney cancer. J is TRBJ2-7 and V is TRBV7-2; no reliable D call. In nucleotides, the CDR3 is TGTGCCAGCAGCCGGAACGTCGTCGGCGAGCAGTACTTC. Translation: CASSRNVVGEQYF.